Following are 5 T cell receptor beta chains from one sample sequenced in a study of cytomegalovirus exposure and HLA in healthy donors. The PCR was carried out with 60 Vbeta primers and 13 Jbeta primers. The table came from immunoSEQ multiplex PCR; TCRdb's copy has only in-frame clones and leaves some out. The sample consists of 180,000 or so clones, under 85% of them appearing once. The sequenced sample was PBMCs. These receptors were collected from a male donor in good health and CMV-seronegative.

The rearrangement joins TRBV11-2 to TRBJ2-1; tentatively, D is TRBD2 (5 bases). The CDR3 extends over 14 amino acids. Per germline, CDR1 SGHAT and CDR2 FQNNGV. V was trimmed by 6 bases and J by 9 bases, leaving 18 bases between them. CDR3 sequence: CASSSVRETGEQFF. CDR3 sequence (DNA): TGTGCCAGCAGTTCCGTTCGGGAAACGGGTGAGCAGTTCTTC.

This clone was recorded once. The chain links TRBV2 to TRBJ1-5; D unresolved. The V gene's germline CDR1 is SNHLY and CDR2 FYNNEI. This CDR3 comprises 13 residues. Deletions cut 8 bases from V and 1 base from J, with 9 bases between. The CDR3 coding sequence is TGTGCCAGCCTGCAGTCAAGCAATCAGCCCCAGCATTTT. Encoded protein: CASLQSSNQPQHF.

This clone was picked up a small number of times. The rearrangement links TRBV9 to TRBJ2-1; TRBD2 agrees at 10 bases. V shed 2 bases and J 5 bases; nucleotides not matched to a gene: 4. This CDR3 is 15 amino acids long. Germline V CDR1 and CDR2: SGDLS, YYNGEE. This CDR3 reads CASSVTSGIDNEQFF. Here the CDR3 DNA reads TGTGCCAGCAGCGTTACTAGCGGGATCGACAATGAGCAGTTCTTC.

The chain employs TRBV25-1 and TRBJ1-4; tentatively, D is TRBD1 (5 bases). The CDR3 loop spans 15 amino acids. Deletions cut 0 bases from V and 7 bases from J, with 12 bases between. Germline V gene lookup returns CDR1 MGHDK and CDR2 SYGVNS. The chain's CDR3 is CASSEYKGRGEKLFF. CDR3 sequence (DNA): TGTGCCAGCAGTGAATATAAGGGGCGCGGTGAAAAACTGTTTTTT. Full variable domain (remainder filled in from reference TRBV25-1 and TRBJ1-4): EADIYQTPRYLVIGTGKKITLECSQTMGHDKMYWYQQDPGMELHLIHYSYGVNSTEKGDLSSESTVSRIRTEHFPLTLESARPSHTSQYLCASSEYKGRGEKLFFGSGTQLSVL.

The chain links TRBV6-5 to TRBJ2-1, with 12 bases matching TRBD2. J gave up 9 bases and V 2 bases, and 8 bases lay outside the gene matches. From germline, CDR1 is MNHEY and CDR2 SVGAGI. The CDR3 extends over 16 amino acids. The CDR3 loop is CASSYLAGGPQGEQFF. In DNA, the CDR3 is TGTGCCAGCAGTTACCTAGCGGGGGGGCCTCAGGGTGAGCAGTTCTTC.